These 17 T cell receptor beta chains share one sample of origin, sequenced in a study of CD8 T cells in ankylosing spondylitis. TCRdb re-called the 5' RACE reads through MiXCR, storing one row per CDR3 protein. The sample includes over 400,000 distinct CDR3 sequences, roughly 25% seen only once; the top ten take about 0.92%. General study results and limits: Seemingly characteristic of ankylosing spondylitis blood was a TCR beta motif consisting of fewer than 10 highly homologous variants.

The antigens for these receptors are not known. The sequencing sample was made of blood, either unsorted or a sorted T cell fraction (not recorded which). The receptors here all came from a male donor with ankylosing spondylitis.

The chain recombines TRBV20-1 with TRBJ2-1; D is perhaps TRBD2 (6 bases). V lost 6 bases, J lost 4 bases, and 10 bases lay in between. CDR1 is DFQATT, CDR2 SNEGSKA, per germline (reference sequence). This CDR3 contains 12 residues. The CDR3 DNA sequence: TGCAGTGCGGGGGGAGAGTACAATGAGCAGTTCTTC. This gives the protein CSAGGEYNEQFF.

The chain employs TRBV6-5 and TRBJ2-1; 11 bases fit TRBD2. Losses at the gene ends were 0 bases for V and 4 bases for J; bases not matched to a gene: 5. The CDR3 contains 17 residues. From germline, CDR1 is MNHEY and CDR2 SVGAGI. The DNA of the CDR3 is TGTGCCAGCAGTTACTCCTTGGGACTAGCGGATTACAATGAGCAGTTCTTC. The encoded protein is CASSYSLGLADYNEQFF.

This clonotype was observed a handful of times. V gene TRBV6-1 combines with J gene TRBJ2-7, with no clear D. Trimming shortened V by 8 bases and J by 7 bases, and 15 bases separated the two germline ends. Germline CDR1 MNHNS, CDR2 SASEGT. This CDR3 is 12 amino acids long. CDR3 in amino acids: CASLPGTGEQYV. CDR3 nucleotides: TGTGCCAGCCTCCCCGGTACCGGGGAGCAGTACGTC.

V and J are TRBV5-1 and TRBJ2-5, with 8 bases lining up with TRBD2. CDR3 length equals 14 residues. The J segment lost 2 bases and the V segment lost 4 bases, leaving 4 bases of the junction unmatched. Germline values: CDR1 SGHRS, CDR2 YFSETQ. The CDR3 nucleotides read TGCGCCAGCAGCCATGGGACTAGTCAAGAGACCCAGTACTTC. Translation gives CASSHGTSQETQYF.

This clonotype was observed a handful of times. The chain uses TRBV5-5 and TRBJ2-7; perhaps D is TRBD1 or TRBD2 (5 bases each). Trimming shortened V by 0 bases and J by 9 bases, and 13 bases separated the two germline ends. The CDR3 runs 13 residues. Germline V gene sequence: CDR1 SGHKS, CDR2 YYEKEE (reference sequence). The CDR3 region is CASSLVGGWVQYV. CDR3 sequence (DNA): TGTGCCAGCAGCTTGGTTGGGGGTTGGGTGCAGTACGTC.

This clonotype was observed a single time. The V call is TRBV5-1, the J call TRBJ1-1; 9 nucleotides line up with TRBD1. V shed 6 bases, J shed 4 bases, and the junction held 16 bases outside the gene matches. The CDR3 extends over 17 amino acids. The germline gives CDR1 SGHRS, CDR2 YFSETQ. CDR3 in DNA: TGCGCCAGCAACCCATGGGACAGGGTAGAGTCTAGCACTGAAGCTTTCTTT. This codes for CASNPWDRVESSTEAFF.

CDR3 nucleotide sequence: TGCGCCAGCAGTGAGTCGTGGGGAAACACCATATATTTT. It is translated as CASSESWGNTIYF. The chain uses TRBV10-1 and TRBJ1-3; no clear D. The germline V gene encodes CDR1 WNHNN and CDR2 SYGVQD (reference sequence). This CDR3 contains 13 residues. The V gene lost 0 bases and the J gene lost 4 bases, with 4 bases spanning the gap.

The chain recombines TRBV12-5 with TRBJ2-2; 8 nucleotides line up with TRBD1. The CDR3 totals 17 residues. Losses at the gene ends were 0 bases for V and 1 base for J; bases not matched to a gene: 4. Germline-derived CDR1 and CDR2 are LGHNT and FRNRAP. This chain's CDR3 is CASGLVPGQENTGELFF. Here the CDR3 DNA reads TGTGCTAGTGGTTTGGTACCGGGACAGGAGAACACCGGGGAGCTGTTTTTT.

The chain employs TRBV10-3 and TRBJ1-1; D gene uncertain. Germline V gene sequence: CDR1 ENHRY, CDR2 SYGVKD. Trimming left V 6 bases short and J 3 bases short, with 17 bases between. The CDR3 length is 15 residues. In nucleotides, the CDR3 is TGTGCCATCAGACCCGACACCCTACGCGACACTGAAGCTTTCTTT. It translates to CAIRPDTLRDTEAFF.

V gene TRBV29-1 combines with J gene TRBJ2-3; 7 nucleotides agree with TRBD1. CDR1 SQVTM and CDR2 ANQGSEA come from the germline V gene. The CDR3 covers 14 residues. V lost 7 bases, J lost 8 bases, and 15 bases stayed unmatched. CDR3 nucleotide sequence: TGCAGCGCCGTCCTGACAGGGTTCTTTGGTACGCAGTATTTT. Residues: CSAVLTGFFGTQYF.

This rearrangement joins TRBV19 to TRBJ2-5; 7 bases fit TRBD1. Germline CDR1 LNHDA, CDR2 SQIVND (reference sequence). This CDR3 has 14 residues. Trimming removed 6 bases from V and 2 bases from J; junction bases left unmatched: 6. The CDR3 here is CASSRTGEQETQYF. CDR3 sequence (DNA): TGTGCCAGTAGCAGGACAGGCGAACAAGAGACCCAGTACTTC.

The genes are TRBV7-9 and TRBJ2-7, with a possible D match to TRBD1 (6 bases). The germline V and J ends were trimmed by 5 bases and 5 bases, with 10 bases remaining between them. The germline V gene encodes CDR1 SEHNR and CDR2 FQNEAQ (reference sequence). This CDR3 spans 12 amino acids. CDR3: CASSKTGNEQYV. The CDR3 bases are TGTGCCAGCAGCAAAACAGGGAACGAGCAGTACGTC.

This clonotype has a count of ten or more. The V call is TRBV14, the J call TRBJ2-5; D gene uncertain. CDR3 length: 15 amino acids. Germline CDR1 SGHDN, CDR2 FVKESK. Between the trimmed V and J ends, which lost 0 bases and 0 bases, there was a span of 8 bases. The CDR3 region has the DNA TGTGCCAGCAGCCAAGACTTGGATTACCAAGAGACCCAGTACTTC. Translation gives CASSQDLDYQETQYF.

Only a few counts were recorded for this clonotype. The rearrangement links TRBV7-9 to TRBJ2-1, with 12 bases identical to TRBD2. Germline loops: CDR1 SEHNR, CDR2 FQNEAQ (reference sequence). The CDR3 extends over 17 amino acids. The V segment lost 3 bases and the J segment 7 bases; nucleotides outside the gene matches: 10. The CDR3 is CASSFPLAGGPMNEQFF. The CDR3 DNA is TGTGCCAGCAGCTTTCCGCTAGCGGGAGGGCCAATGAATGAGCAGTTCTTC.

V and J are TRBV10-3 and TRBJ1-5; a possible D gene is TRBD1 (6 bases). Germline CDR1 ENHRY, CDR2 SYGVKD. V was pared by 0 bases and J by 0 bases, with 9 bases between. The CDR3 loop spans 16 amino acids. In DNA, the CDR3 is TGTGCCATCAGTGAGTCGGACAGAGGTAGCAATCAGCCCCAGCATTTT. Protein: CAISESDRGSNQPQHF.

This chain joins TRBV20-1 and TRBJ2-1; 11 bases map to TRBD2. The trim removed 5 bases at V and 1 base at J, leaving 7 bases unmatched. Germline values: CDR1 DFQATT, CDR2 SNEGSKA (reference sequence). This CDR3 contains 16 residues. The CDR3 is CSAHLLAGGSYNEQFF. In DNA form, the CDR3 reads TGCAGTGCTCACCTGCTAGCGGGAGGTTCCTACAATGAGCAGTTCTTC.

The chain links TRBV29-1 to TRBJ1-3; no definite D call. V lost 2 bases and J lost 0, with 8 bases in between. This CDR3 is 14 amino acids long. Germline-derived CDR1 and CDR2 are SQVTM and ANQGSEA. CDR3 nucleotides: TGCAGCGTTGAACCAGCCCTCTCTGGAAACACCATATATTTT. This sequence encodes CSVEPALSGNTIYF.